The 29 T cell receptor beta chains reported below all come from one sample, sequenced in a study of technical replicates of blood from a few donors. Clones were sequenced by immunoSEQ multiplex PCR, and TCRdb holds only the in-frame ones, with some missing. Here the sample spans tens of thousands of clones, 80% to 95% being singletons. Sequencing was done on a sample of T cells isolated from PBMCs. The receptors were gathered from a human donor in good health.

The chain is built from TRBV28 and TRBJ2-1, with 8 positions matching TRBD2. CDR3 size: 15 residues. CDR1 is MDHEN and CDR2 is SYDVKM in the germline V gene. V lost 4 bases, J lost 7 bases, and 9 bases stayed unmatched. CDR3 in amino acids: CASSSGLGRLNEQFF. CDR3 DNA: TGTGCCAGCAGTTCGGGACTAGGGAGGCTAAATGAGCAGTTCTTC.

The rearrangement joins TRBV25-1 to TRBJ1-1; no reliable D call. CDR3 size: 14 residues. V lost 4 bases to trimming and J lost 0 bases, with 9 bases between them. CDR1 is MGHDK and CDR2 is SYGVNS in the germline V gene. CDR3 sequence reads: CASSGGVLNTEAFF. The CDR3 nucleotides read TGTGCCAGCAGTGGCGGGGTCCTGAACACTGAAGCTTTCTTT.

This clone was detected a few times. The sample has other DNA sequences that encode this CDR3 too. The chain employs TRBV4-1 and TRBJ2-5; possibly TRBD2 for D (5 bases). Germline values: CDR1 MGHRA, CDR2 YSYEKL. The CDR3 is made up of 13 amino acids. Deletions cut 4 bases from V and 2 bases from J, with 8 bases between. The CDR3 protein is CASSRGPQETQYF. The CDR3 nucleotides read TGCGCCAGCAGCCGCGGGCCTCAAGAGACCCAGTACTTC.

J is TRBJ1-5 and V is TRBV7-9, with D uncertain. Deletions cut 3 bases from V and 4 bases from J, with 13 bases between. This CDR3 has 15 residues. Germline V gene sequence: CDR1 SEHNR, CDR2 FQNEAQ (reference sequence). The CDR3 nucleotides are TGTGCCAGCAGCTTGGGCGGGAGTACTAATCAGCCCCAGCATTTT. This codes for CASSLGGSTNQPQHF.

This chain joins TRBV7-9 and TRBJ1-2, with 8 positions matching TRBD1. The V segment lost 5 bases and the J segment 6 bases; nucleotides outside the gene matches: 8. The CDR3 length is 14 residues. Germline lookup yields CDR1 SEHNR and CDR2 FQNEAQ (reference sequence). CDR3 DNA: TGTGCCAGCAGCACCAGGGGGCGCCTTAATGGCTACACCTTC. Translating it yields CASSTRGRLNGYTF.

This clone was detected once. The CDR3 DNA is TGTGCCAGCAGCTTTCAGGGATCGACAGGGGCCAACGTCCTGACTTTC. This codes for CASSFQGSTGANVLTF. The chain has TRBV7-9 and TRBJ2-6; D perhaps matches TRBD1 (5 bases). The germline V gene encodes CDR1 SEHNR and CDR2 FQNEAQ (reference sequence). Trimming pared 3 bases from V and 4 bases from J, leaving 13 bases between. This CDR3 contains 16 residues.

The V gene is TRBV5-4, the J gene TRBJ2-7, with TRBD2 matching over 9 bases. Germline assignment: CDR1 SGHNT and CDR2 YYREEE (reference sequence). The CDR3 contains 16 residues. Trimming at V came to 1 base and at J to 1 base, leaving 6 bases not matched to a gene. The CDR3 DNA is TGTGCCAGCAGCTTGCCCGGGACTAGCTCTTCCTACGAGCAGTACTTC. It yields the protein CASSLPGTSSSYEQYF.

The chain is built from TRBV11-3 and TRBJ1-2; D not resolved. Per germline, CDR1 SGHNT and CDR2 YENEEA. This CDR3 is built from 11 residues. V was pared by 7 bases and J by 8 bases, with 11 bases between. CDR3 nucleotide sequence: TGTGCCAGCACCTCCGGTTGGGGCTACACCTTC. This gives the protein CASTSGWGYTF. The full variable domain, in which reference TRBV11-3 and TRBJ1-2 provide the parts outside the CDR3, is EAGVVQSPRYKIIEKKQPVAFWCNPISGHNTLYWYLQNLGQGPELLIRYENEEAVDDSQLPKDRFSAERLKGVDSTLKIQPAELGDSAVYLCASTSGWGYTFGSGTRLTVV.

The V call is TRBV7-9, the J call TRBJ1-5; D is unclear. V dropped 6 bases and J dropped 5 bases, with 11 bases sitting between them. CDR3 length: 13 amino acids. Germline V CDR1 and CDR2: SEHNR, FQNEAQ (reference sequence). The chain's CDR3 is CASSPDGDQPQHF. The CDR3 DNA is TGTGCCAGCAGTCCGGACGGGGATCAGCCCCAGCATTTT. The full variable domain, rest sourced from reference TRBV7-9 and TRBJ1-5, is DTGVSQNPRHKITKRGQNVTFRCDPISEHNRLYWYRQTLGQGPEFLTYFQNEAQLEKSRLLSDRFSAERPKGSFSTLEIQRTEQGDSAMYLCASSPDGDQPQHFGDGTRLSIL.

This sequence joins TRBV6-5 and TRBJ1-1; D is ambiguous. The germline V and J ends were trimmed by 4 bases and 1 base, with 10 bases remaining between them. The germline V gene has CDR1 MNHEY and CDR2 SVGAGI. The length of the CDR3 is 14 residues. The CDR3 DNA reads as TGTGCCAGCAGTTCGCTAGTACAGAACACTGAAGCTTTCTTT. Translated, it gives CASSSLVQNTEAFF.

CDR3 nucleotides: TGTGCCAGCAGCTTAGGCGACAGGGGAAATGAGCAGTTCTTC. It codes for CASSLGDRGNEQFF. This chain connects TRBV7-7 to TRBJ2-1, with 8 bases identical to TRBD1. The junction had 3 bases not matched to a gene; V was cut back by 1 base and J by 7 bases. CDR1 is SSHAT, CDR2 FNYEAQ, per germline (reference sequence). The CDR3 extends over 14 amino acids. The full variable domain, in which reference TRBV7-7 and TRBJ2-1 provide the parts outside the CDR3, is GAGVSQSPRYKVTKRGQDVTLRCDPISSHATLYWYQQALGQGPEFLTYFNYEAQPDKSGLPSDRFSAERPEGSISTLTIQRTEQRDSAMYRCASSLGDRGNEQFFGPGTRLTVL.

The chain joins TRBV27 to TRBJ2-5; 7 nucleotides match TRBD2. The junction had 11 bases not matched to a gene; V was cut back by 6 bases and J by 4 bases. Germline-derived CDR1 and CDR2 are MNHEY and SMNVEV (reference sequence). CDR3 length equals 15 residues. CDR3: CASRVLAGVAETQYF. Here the CDR3 DNA reads TGTGCCAGCAGGGTCCTTGCGGGAGTTGCAGAGACCCAGTACTTC.

This chain links TRBV18 with TRBJ2-3; 12 nucleotides agree with TRBD2. Germline values: CDR1 KGHSH, CDR2 LQKENI. V lost 5 bases, J lost 2 bases, and 14 bases stayed unmatched. This CDR3 has 19 amino acids. The CDR3 region has the DNA TGTGCCAGCTCAACCTTGCGGGCTAGCGGGAGGGCCTCCACAGATACGCAGTATTTT. Its translation is CASSTLRASGRASTDTQYF.

The chain combines TRBV18 with TRBJ2-1; 10 nucleotides agree with TRBD2. CDR3 length equals 14 residues. The ends lost 3 bases at V and 8 bases at J; junction bases unmatched: 4. From germline, CDR1 is KGHSH and CDR2 LQKENI. The CDR3 DNA sequence: TGTGCCAGCTCACCCAGCGGGAGGGCCTATGAGCAGTTCTTC. Its protein product is CASSPSGRAYEQFF.

The DNA of the CDR3 is TGTGCCAGCGCATACTTCCCTCAGGGGGCCACTGAAGCTTTCTTT. This sequence encodes CASAYFPQGATEAFF. The chain combines TRBV27 with TRBJ1-1; 8 nucleotides agree with TRBD1. The V gene's germline CDR1 is MNHEY and CDR2 SMNVEV (reference sequence). The CDR3 loop spans 15 amino acids. Unmatched junction bases numbered 12, after V lost 8 bases and J lost 4 bases.

The chain combines TRBV11-3 with TRBJ2-2, with a tentative D call TRBD2 (6 bases). V lost 1 base and J 4 bases, leaving 10 bases between the germline ends. Germline CDR1 reads SGHNT; CDR2 reads YENEEA. The CDR3 has 15 residues. The CDR3 DNA follows: TGTGCCAGCAGCTTAGTACAGGAGGGCACCGGGGAGCTGTTTTTT. Protein product: CASSLVQEGTGELFF.

This chain connects TRBV11-2 to TRBJ1-4; D is possibly TRBD1 (6 bases). V was trimmed by 5 bases and J by 8 bases, leaving 18 bases between them. This CDR3 is built from 15 residues. Germline V gene lookup returns CDR1 SGHAT and CDR2 FQNNGV. CDR3 region: CASSREGGSSEKLFF. The CDR3 DNA follows: TGTGCCAGCAGCCGGGAGGGGGGGTCCAGCGAAAAACTGTTTTTT.

The V gene is TRBV25-1, the J gene TRBJ1-4; possibly TRBD1 for D (6 bases). Trimming took off 1 base at V and 8 bases at J, with 14 bases between the two ends. CDR1 and CDR2 from the germline V gene are MGHDK and SYGVNS. The CDR3 covers 15 residues. This CDR3 reads CASSEFLRGREKLFF. The DNA for the CDR3 is TGTGCCAGCAGTGAATTTCTCAGGGGCCGGGAAAAACTGTTTTTT.

In this sample, this clone turned up once. The gene calls are TRBV9 and TRBJ2-1; no reliable D call. The CDR3 consists of 15 residues. Germline CDR1 is SGDLS and CDR2 is YYNGEE. V lost 0 bases and J lost 0, with 7 bases in between. CDR3 amino acids: CASSVGPSSYNEQFF. Written as DNA, the CDR3 is TGTGCCAGCAGCGTAGGGCCAAGCTCCTACAATGAGCAGTTCTTC.

The chain combines TRBV30 with TRBJ1-5; 8 bases fit TRBD1. This CDR3 has 17 residues. V was clipped by 5 bases and J by 2 bases; unmatched bases: 14. Germline loops: CDR1 GTSNPN, CDR2 SVGIG (reference sequence). The CDR3 DNA follows: TGTGCCTGGGATACCGAACCCGGGACAGGTTGCAATCAGCCCCAGCATTTT. This translates into CAWDTEPGTGCNQPQHF.

The chain couples TRBV10-3 to TRBJ1-2; D call uncertain. The germline gives CDR1 ENHRY, CDR2 SYGVKD. V was clipped by 0 bases and J by 5 bases, with 7 bases between them. This CDR3 has 13 amino acids. The CDR3 DNA reads as TGTGCCATCAGTGAGTCGAGCCTATATGGCTACACCTTC. This sequence encodes CAISESSLYGYTF.

This chain connects TRBV7-2 to TRBJ2-7, with a weak D call TRBD1 (6 bases). The V end lost 4 bases, the J end lost 7 bases, and 11 bases lay between the germline ends. Per germline, CDR1 SGHTA and CDR2 FQGNSA. The CDR3 has 12 amino acids. The CDR3 here is CASSSYRGEQYF. DNA of the CDR3: TGTGCCAGCAGCTCCTATAGGGGGGAGCAGTACTTC.

The genes are TRBV28 and TRBJ2-7, with 11 bases that match TRBD2. Germline V lookup: CDR1 MDHEN, CDR2 SYDVKM. V gave up 5 bases and J gave up 6 bases; unmatched junction bases: 6. The CDR3 totals 14 residues. The CDR3 spells CASSNPGLAVEQYF. The DNA for the CDR3 is TGTGCCAGCAGTAATCCGGGACTAGCGGTCGAGCAGTACTTC.

The chain combines TRBV19 with TRBJ1-5, with 9 bases that match TRBD1. Trimming at V came to 5 bases and at J to 4 bases, leaving 3 bases not matched to a gene. Germline CDR1 and CDR2: LNHDA and SQIVND (reference sequence). CDR3 length equals 14 residues. Here the CDR3 DNA reads TGTGCCAGTAGTGGGGACAGGGCAAATCAGCCCCAGCATTTT. Its translation: CASSGDRANQPQHF.

The gene calls are TRBV9 and TRBJ2-1, with a weak D call TRBD2 (5 bases). The germline CDR1 and CDR2 sequences are SGDLS and YYNGEE. V was cut by 4 bases and J by 1 base, with 18 bases left in between. This CDR3 comprises 17 residues. CDR3 coding DNA: TGTGCCAGCAGCATAGAAGACACGGGGTGGTCCTACAATGAGCAGTTCTTC. Protein sequence: CASSIEDTGWSYNEQFF.

The CDR3 sequence: CASSSGATLIYEQYF. For the CDR3, the DNA is TGTGCCAGCAGTTCAGGTGCCACGCTTATCTACGAGCAGTACTTC. The chain carries TRBV13 and TRBJ2-7; D uncertain. The germline V gene has CDR1 PRHDT and CDR2 FYEKMQ (reference sequence). V shed 6 bases and J shed 3 bases, with 18 bases lying between them. The CDR3 spans 15 residues.

In DNA form, the CDR3 reads TGTGCCAGCAGATCTCTTGAGCAGTTCTTC. This translates into CASRSLEQFF. V gene TRBV28 combines with J gene TRBJ2-1, with unresolved D. The V and J ends lost 6 bases and 9 bases respectively, with 6 bases between them. From germline, CDR1 is MDHEN and CDR2 SYDVKM. This CDR3 spans 10 amino acids.

This clone was counted only a few times. The rearrangement links TRBV9 to TRBJ1-1; D is unresolved. CDR3 length equals 13 residues. Germline CDR1 and CDR2: SGDLS and YYNGEE. Trimming shortened V by 0 bases and J by 8 bases, and 11 bases separated the two germline ends. This CDR3 reads CASSVGGGKEAFF. The DNA for the CDR3 is TGTGCCAGCAGCGTAGGGGGAGGGAAAGAAGCTTTCTTT.

The V and J genes are TRBV6-5 and TRBJ1-5, with D maybe TRBD1 (5 bases). Germline CDR1 reads MNHEY; CDR2 reads SVGAGI. This CDR3 has 14 amino acids. V was trimmed by 7 bases and J by 2 bases, leaving 12 bases between them. CDR3 loop: CASKRGSGNQPQHF. DNA for the CDR3: TGTGCCAGCAAAAGGGGTTCGGGCAATCAGCCCCAGCATTTT.